This is a list of T cell receptor beta chains from one sample in a study of blood T cell repertoires in COVID-19. Generated by immunoSEQ multiplex PCR, the TCRdb table keeps only in-frame clones and is missing some. The sample lists 55,000 to 80,000 clones, approximately 78% occurring once. Material: peripheral blood. All receptors come from a man in his 60s with COVID-19, enrolled during active disease. The CDR3 runs from the conserved cysteine through the conserved F or W. A D gene is named only where the DNA matches it firmly. Rows may omit the clone size; those that give it use once, few, many or a size class.

cdr3_aa: CASQGRVRYF; cdr3_nt: TGTGCCAGCCAGGGCCGGGTGCGGTATTTT; v_call: TRBV19; j_call: TRBJ2-3; d_call: -; clone_size: -
cdr3_aa: CATSRDMSSNQPQHF; cdr3_nt: TGTGCCACCAGCAGAGATATGAGCAGCAATCAGCCCCAGCATTTT; v_call: TRBV15; j_call: TRBJ1-5; d_call: -; clone_size: -
cdr3_aa: CASSLGPDRAIYF; cdr3_nt: TGTGCCAGCAGTTTAGGTCCCGACAGGGCCATATATTTT; v_call: TRBV28; j_call: TRBJ1-3; d_call: TRBD1; clone_size: few
cdr3_aa: CASSTNLDRGWGYEQYF; cdr3_nt: TGTGCCAGTAGTACCAACCTCGACAGGGGATGGGGCTACGAGCAGTACTTC; v_call: TRBV19; j_call: TRBJ2-7; d_call: TRBD1; clone_size: -
cdr3_aa: CASSQSSGVRRGGYTF; cdr3_nt: TGCGCCAGCAGTCAATCCAGCGGGGTACGGCGTGGTGGCTACACCTTC; v_call: TRBV23-1; j_call: TRBJ1-2; d_call: -; clone_size: -
cdr3_aa: CASRFSGAYQETQYF; cdr3_nt: TGTGCCAGCAGGTTTAGCGGGGCATATCAAGAGACCCAGTACTTC; v_call: TRBV6-5; j_call: TRBJ2-5; d_call: TRBD2; clone_size: -
cdr3_aa: CSASGGNGYTF; cdr3_nt: TGCAGTGCTAGTGGGGGCAATGGCTACACCTTC; v_call: TRBV20-1; j_call: TRBJ1-2; d_call: -; clone_size: few
cdr3_aa: CASRGQGDTIYF; cdr3_nt: TGTGCCAGCAGGGGACAGGGAGACACCATATATTTT; v_call: TRBV6-5; j_call: TRBJ1-3; d_call: TRBD1; clone_size: -
cdr3_aa: CASSSGQGHGYTF; cdr3_nt: TGTGCCAGCAGCTCGGGACAGGGGCACGGCTACACCTTC; v_call: TRBV9; j_call: TRBJ1-2; d_call: TRBD1; clone_size: -
cdr3_aa: CAISDAGVREQYF; cdr3_nt: TGTGCCATCAGTGACGCGGGGGTGCGGGAGCAGTACTTC; v_call: TRBV10-3; j_call: TRBJ2-7; d_call: TRBD2; clone_size: few
cdr3_aa: CASSPFEGELFF; cdr3_nt: TGTGCCAGCAGCCCCTTCGAGGGGGAGCTGTTTTTT; v_call: TRBV3-1/TRBV3-2; j_call: TRBJ2-2; d_call: -; clone_size: few
cdr3_aa: CASSLGYSNQPQHF; cdr3_nt: TGTGCCAGCAGTTTGGGCTATAGCAATCAGCCCCAGCATTTT; v_call: TRBV6-5; j_call: TRBJ1-5; d_call: -; clone_size: few
cdr3_aa: CASSLTNREQYF; cdr3_nt: TGTGCCAGCAGCTTGACAAACCGGGAGCAGTACTTC; v_call: TRBV11-3; j_call: TRBJ2-7; d_call: -; clone_size: -
cdr3_aa: CASSRIGLLNSPLHF; cdr3_nt: TGTGCCAGCAGCCGGATAGGACTTTTAAATTCACCCCTCCACTTT; v_call: TRBV5-6; j_call: TRBJ1-6; d_call: -; clone_size: -
cdr3_aa: CASTPGGNTEAFF; cdr3_nt: TGTGCCAGCACTCCGGGAGGGAACACTGAAGCTTTCTTT; v_call: TRBV12-3/TRBV12-4; j_call: TRBJ1-1; d_call: -; clone_size: -
cdr3_aa: CASRVRLNNSPLHF; cdr3_nt: TGTGCCAGCAGAGTAAGACTCAATAATTCACCCCTCCACTTT; v_call: TRBV6-5; j_call: TRBJ1-6; d_call: -; clone_size: -
cdr3_aa: CASAGTGGIDTEAFF; cdr3_nt: TGTGCCAGTGCCGGGACAGGGGGAATAGACACTGAAGCTTTCTTT; v_call: TRBV19; j_call: TRBJ1-1; d_call: TRBD1; clone_size: -
cdr3_aa: CASSLNRDSRYNEQFF; cdr3_nt: TGTGCCAGCAGCTTAAACCGGGACTCCAGATACAATGAGCAGTTCTTC; v_call: TRBV11-2; j_call: TRBJ2-1; d_call: -; clone_size: -
cdr3_aa: CAWQTSGGPTLYF; cdr3_nt: TGTGCCTGGCAAACTTCGGGGGGTCCGACCTTATATTTT; v_call: TRBV30; j_call: TRBJ1-3; d_call: -; clone_size: -
cdr3_aa: CASSWDRGLRNSPLHF; cdr3_nt: TGTGCCAGCAGTTGGGACAGGGGGCTCCGTAATTCACCCCTCCACTTT; v_call: TRBV28; j_call: TRBJ1-6; d_call: TRBD1; clone_size: once
cdr3_aa: CASSLSRTSGSYEQYF; cdr3_nt: TGTGCCAGCAGCTTATCCCGGACTAGCGGGAGCTACGAGCAGTACTTC; v_call: TRBV11-2; j_call: TRBJ2-7; d_call: TRBD2; clone_size: once
cdr3_aa: CASSLIGGRGRGTYGYTF; cdr3_nt: TGTGCCAGCAGCTTGATCGGCGGCAGGGGGCGCGGGACCTATGGCTACACCTTC; v_call: TRBV5-5; j_call: TRBJ1-2; d_call: TRBD1; clone_size: few
cdr3_aa: CASSLAWGYRQYF; cdr3_nt: TGTGCCAGCAGTTTGGCTTGGGGCTACAGGCAGTACTTC; v_call: TRBV28; j_call: TRBJ2-7; d_call: -; clone_size: -
cdr3_aa: CSVEDEGQGTEGDYGYTF; cdr3_nt: TGCAGCGTTGAAGATGAGGGACAGGGGACCGAGGGGGACTATGGCTACACCTTC; v_call: TRBV29-1; j_call: TRBJ1-2; d_call: TRBD1; clone_size: -
cdr3_aa: CAITEKSAGTEAFF; cdr3_nt: TGTGCCATCACTGAGAAGAGCGCGGGCACTGAAGCTTTCTTT; v_call: TRBV10-3; j_call: TRBJ1-1; d_call: -; clone_size: -